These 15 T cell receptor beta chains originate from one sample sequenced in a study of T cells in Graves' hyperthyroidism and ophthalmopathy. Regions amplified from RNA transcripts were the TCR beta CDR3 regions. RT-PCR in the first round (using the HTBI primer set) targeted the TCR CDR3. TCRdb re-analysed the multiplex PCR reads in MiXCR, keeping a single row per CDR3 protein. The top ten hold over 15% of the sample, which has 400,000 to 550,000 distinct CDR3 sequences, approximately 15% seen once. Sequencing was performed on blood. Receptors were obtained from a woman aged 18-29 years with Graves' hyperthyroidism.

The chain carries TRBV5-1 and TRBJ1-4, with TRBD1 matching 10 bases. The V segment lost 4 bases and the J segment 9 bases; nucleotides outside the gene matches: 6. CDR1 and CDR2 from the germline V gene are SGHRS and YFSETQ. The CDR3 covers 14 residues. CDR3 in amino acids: CASSPRTGGKKLFF. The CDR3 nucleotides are TGCGCCAGCAGCCCCCGGACAGGGGGTAAAAAACTGTTTTTT.

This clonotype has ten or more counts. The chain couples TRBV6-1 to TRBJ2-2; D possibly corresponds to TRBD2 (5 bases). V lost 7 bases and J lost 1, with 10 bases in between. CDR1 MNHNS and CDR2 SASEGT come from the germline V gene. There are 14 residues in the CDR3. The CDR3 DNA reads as TGTGCCAGCAACGGAGCGGAGAACACCGGGGAGCTGTTTTTT. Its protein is CASNGAENTGELFF.

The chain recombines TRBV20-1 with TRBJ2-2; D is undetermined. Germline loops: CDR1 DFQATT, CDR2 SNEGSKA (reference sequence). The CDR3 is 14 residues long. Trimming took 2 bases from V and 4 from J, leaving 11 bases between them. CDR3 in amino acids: CSARKTPSTGELFF. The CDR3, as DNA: TGCAGTGCTAGAAAAACCCCTAGCACCGGGGAGCTGTTTTTT.

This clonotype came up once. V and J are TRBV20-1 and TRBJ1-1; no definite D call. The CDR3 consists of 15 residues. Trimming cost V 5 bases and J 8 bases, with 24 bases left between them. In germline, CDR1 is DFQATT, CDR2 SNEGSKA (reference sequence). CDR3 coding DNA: TGCAGTGCTGAACCGGGAGAGGGCGGCGCCTCAGAAGCTTTCTTT. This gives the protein CSAEPGEGGASEAFF.

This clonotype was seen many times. The CDR3 is CASRNRVTDANIQYF. The DNA for the CDR3 is TGCGCCAGCAGGAACCGCGTAACTGACGCGAACATTCAGTACTTC. The chain recombines TRBV5-1 with TRBJ2-4; D gene unclear. Trimming took off 5 bases at V and 7 bases at J, with 19 bases between the two ends. Germline CDR1 SGHRS, CDR2 YFSETQ. This CDR3 is built from 15 residues. The full variable domain, in which reference TRBV5-1 and TRBJ2-4 provide the parts outside the CDR3, is KAGVTQTPRYLIKTRGQQVTLSCSPISGHRSVSWYQQTPGQGLQFLFEYFSETQRNKGNFPGRFSGRQFSNSRSEMNVSTLELGDSALYLCASRNRVTDANIQYFGAGTRLSVL.

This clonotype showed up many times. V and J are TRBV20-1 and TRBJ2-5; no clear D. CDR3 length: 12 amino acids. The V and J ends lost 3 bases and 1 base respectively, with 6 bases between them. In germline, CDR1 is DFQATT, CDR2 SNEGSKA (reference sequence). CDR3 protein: CSASPIQETQYF. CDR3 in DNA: TGCAGTGCTAGTCCTATCCAAGAGACCCAGTACTTC.

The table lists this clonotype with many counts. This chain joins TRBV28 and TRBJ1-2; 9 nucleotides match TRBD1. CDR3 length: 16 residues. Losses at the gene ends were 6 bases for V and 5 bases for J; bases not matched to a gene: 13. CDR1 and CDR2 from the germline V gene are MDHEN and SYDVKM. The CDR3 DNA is TGTGCCAGCAGGGGCCCCGAGGCGGGACAGGGATATGGCTACACCTTC. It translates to CASRGPEAGQGYGYTF.

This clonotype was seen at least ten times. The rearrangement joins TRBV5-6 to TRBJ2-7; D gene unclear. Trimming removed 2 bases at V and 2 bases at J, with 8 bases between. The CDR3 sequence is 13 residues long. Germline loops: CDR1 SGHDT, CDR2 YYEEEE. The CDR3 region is CASSFPGAYEQYV. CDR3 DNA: TGTGCCAGCAGCTTCCCTGGGGCCTACGAGCAGTACGTC.

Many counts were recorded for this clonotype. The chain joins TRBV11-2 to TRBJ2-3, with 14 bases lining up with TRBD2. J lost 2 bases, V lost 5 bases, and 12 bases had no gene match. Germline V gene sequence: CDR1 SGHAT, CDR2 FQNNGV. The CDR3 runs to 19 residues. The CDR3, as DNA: TGTGCCAGCAGCAACCTCCCGGGACTAGCGGGAGAGAACACAGATACGCAGTATTTT. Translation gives CASSNLPGLAGENTDTQYF.

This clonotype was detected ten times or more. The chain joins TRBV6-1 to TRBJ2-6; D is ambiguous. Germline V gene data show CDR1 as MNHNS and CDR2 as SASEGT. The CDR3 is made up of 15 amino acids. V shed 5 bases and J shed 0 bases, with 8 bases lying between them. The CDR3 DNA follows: TGTGCCAGCAGTCAAGGCAACTCTGGGGCCAACGTCCTGACTTTC. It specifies CASSQGNSGANVLTF.

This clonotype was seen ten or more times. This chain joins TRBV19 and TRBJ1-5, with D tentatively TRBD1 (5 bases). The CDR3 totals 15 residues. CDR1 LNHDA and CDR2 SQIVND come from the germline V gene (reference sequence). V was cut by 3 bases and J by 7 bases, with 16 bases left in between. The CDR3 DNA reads TGTGCCAGTAGTATCGGGACTCCCCGGGAGCAGCCCCAGCATTTT. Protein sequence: CASSIGTPREQPQHF. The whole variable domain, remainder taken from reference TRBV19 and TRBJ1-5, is DGGITQSPKYLFRKEGQNVTLSCEQNLNHDAMYWYRQDPGQGLRLIYYSQIVNDFQKGDIAEGYSVSREKKESFPLTVTSAQKNPTAFYLCASSIGTPREQPQHFGDGTRLSIL.

In DNA form, the CDR3 reads TGTGCCAGCCTTTGGGAGACAGGGGGCAGCGGCTACACCTTC. Its protein is CASLWETGGSGYTF. This chain connects TRBV12-3 or TRBV12-4 to TRBJ1-2; 10 bases fit TRBD1. There are 14 residues in the CDR3. The V gene end was trimmed by 8 bases and the J gene end by 8 bases; junction bases not matched to a gene: 11.

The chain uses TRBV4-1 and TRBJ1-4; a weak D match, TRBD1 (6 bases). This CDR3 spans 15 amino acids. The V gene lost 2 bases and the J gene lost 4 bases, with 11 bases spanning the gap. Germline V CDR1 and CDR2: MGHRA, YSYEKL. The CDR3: CASSQQQGGNEKLFF. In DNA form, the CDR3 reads TGCGCCAGCAGCCAACAACAGGGAGGTAATGAAAAACTGTTTTTT.

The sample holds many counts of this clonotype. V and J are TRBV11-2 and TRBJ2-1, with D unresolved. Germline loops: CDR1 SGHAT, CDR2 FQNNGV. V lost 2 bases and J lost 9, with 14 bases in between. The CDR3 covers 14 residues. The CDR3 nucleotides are TGTGCCAGCAGCTTAAGAGCCCCAGATATTGAGCAGTTCTTC. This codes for CASSLRAPDIEQFF.

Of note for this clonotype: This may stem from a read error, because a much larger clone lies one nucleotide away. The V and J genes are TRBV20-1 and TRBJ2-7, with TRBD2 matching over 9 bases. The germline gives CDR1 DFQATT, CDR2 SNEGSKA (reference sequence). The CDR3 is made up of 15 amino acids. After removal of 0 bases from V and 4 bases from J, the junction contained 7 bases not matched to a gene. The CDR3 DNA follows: TGCAGTGCTAGAGAGCTAGCGGGGTGGAAGTACGAGCAGTACTTC. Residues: CSARELAGWKYEQYF.